A selection of T cell receptor beta chains follows, all from one sample in a study of blood T cells in healthy people across ages. Using its own MiXCR run on the 5' RACE reads, TCRdb lists one record per CDR3 protein. The data contain about 1.8 million distinct CDR3 sequences, 40% to 55% of them seen just once; the ten biggest clones take up less than 2.5%. The sample was blood. The receptors here all came from a woman aged 40 to 50 in good health. Both conserved end residues are part of each CDR3. D genes are given only for firm matches. Not every row has a clone size; where given, it reads once, few, many or a size class.

clone size,V gene,D gene,J gene,CDR3 DNA,CDR3 protein
.,TRBV7-6,TRBD1,TRBJ2-5,TGTGCCAGCAGCCAAATCCCAGGGGGCGAGGAGACCCAGTACTTC,CASSQIPGGEETQYF
few,TRBV11-1,.,TRBJ2-4,TGTGCCAGCAGCCAGCATGCGGGACTAGCCAAAAACATTCAGTACTTC,CASSQHAGLAKNIQYF
.,TRBV24-1,TRBD2,TRBJ2-7,TGTGCCACCAGTGATTCCCGACTAGCGGGGGCCCAAGGGCAGTACTTC,CATSDSRLAGAQGQYF
.,TRBV20-1,.,TRBJ1-5,TGCAGTGCTAGAGATTGGTGGGGGCGTGACAATCAGCCCCAGCATTTT,CSARDWWGRDNQPQHF
.,TRBV5-1,TRBD2,TRBJ2-3,TGCGCCAGCAGCCCGCGACTAGCCGACACAGATACGCAGTATTTT,CASSPRLADTDTQYF
few,TRBV6-6,TRBD1,TRBJ2-7,TGTGCCAGCAGACCTGGACAGGCCTACGAGCAGTACTTC,CASRPGQAYEQYF
few,TRBV3-1,.,TRBJ2-5,TGTGCCAGCAGCCAGAGTAGGGGTATGGAGACCCAGTACTTC,CASSQSRGMETQYF
few,TRBV28,TRBD1,TRBJ2-7,TGTGCCAGCAGTCCCTCGACAGGGGCCTACGAGCAGTACTTC,CASSPSTGAYEQYF
.,TRBV7-2,TRBD1,TRBJ2-5,TGTGCCAGCAGCTCCAGGACAGGGCCAGAGACCCAGTACTTC,CASSSRTGPETQYF
.,TRBV7-9,.,TRBJ2-5,TGTACCAGCAGCGCGGACAGTACTGGTGAGACCCAGTACTTC,CTSSADSTGETQYF
.,TRBV7-7,.,TRBJ2-5,TGTGCTCCAGGGGCTCCTCAAGAGACCCAGTACTTC,CAPGAPQETQYF
.,TRBV5-1,TRBD2,TRBJ2-4,TGCGCCAGCAGCTGGGGGGTAGCGGGAGCTAAAAACATTCAGTACTTC,CASSWGVAGAKNIQYF
.,TRBV27,TRBD2,TRBJ2-7,TGTGTCAGCAGTCCGGGACTAGGTTCCTACGAGCAGTACTTC,CVSSPGLGSYEQYF
.,TRBV25-1,.,TRBJ1-2,TGTGCCAGCAGTGAATGGGTACACTATGGCTACACCTTC,CASSEWVHYGYTF
.,TRBV20-1,TRBD2,TRBJ2-1,TGCAGTGCTAGGTGGACTAGCGGGGGTGGAGAGCAGTTCTTC,CSARWTSGGGEQFF
.,TRBV7-2,TRBD2,TRBJ2-1,TGTGCCAGCAGCCTCCCCGGGGGACTAGCGGGAAATGAGCAGTTCTTC,CASSLPGGLAGNEQFF
.,TRBV6-1,TRBD1,TRBJ1-4,TGTGCCAGCAGTCGGACCGGGACAGCAACTAATGAAAGACTGTTTTTT,CASSRTGTATNERLFF
.,TRBV7-9,.,TRBJ2-5,TGTGCCAGCAGCGCGTATCGGTGGGAGACCCAGTACTTC,CASSAYRWETQYF
.,TRBV29-1,.,TRBJ2-5,TGCAGCGTCCAATGGGGGCCGGAGACCCAGTACTTC,CSVQWGPETQYF
.,TRBV10-1,.,TRBJ2-3,TGCGCCAGCACTAACCGCCGGGCAGATACGCAGTATTTT,CASTNRRADTQYF
.,TRBV6-5,.,TRBJ1-4,TGTGCCAGCAGTTATAAGAGAAATGAAAAACTGTTTTTT,CASSYKRNEKLFF
.,TRBV20-1,.,TRBJ1-4,TGCAGTGCTAGGGACAGCAGGAATGAAAAACTGTTTTTT,CSARDSRNEKLFF
few,TRBV10-3,.,TRBJ2-7,TGTGCCATCAGTGAGGGGTTCACAGGGCCCTCCTACGAGCAGTACTTC,CAISEGFTGPSYEQYF
many,TRBV24-1,.,TRBJ2-1,TGTGCCACCGCCAAGGGAGAGGGGAAACCCCACAATGAGCAGTTCTTC,CATAKGEGKPHNEQFF
.,TRBV4-1,.,TRBJ2-3,TGCGCCAGCAGCCGCCCACAAAAGGGGGTCGTCACAGATACGCAGTATTTT,CASSRPQKGVVTDTQYF
.,TRBV28,.,TRBJ2-3,TGTGCCAGCAGCTCAAATGGGGCCTTTACATATACGCAGTATTTT,CASSSNGAFTYTQYF
few,TRBV6-2/TRBV6-3,.,TRBJ2-7,TGTGCCAGCAGTTTAAGGAGGCTCGCGGGCCCCTACGAGCAGTACTTC,CASSLRRLAGPYEQYF
.,TRBV6-5,.,TRBJ1-1,TGTGCCGGCAGTTACGTATTCGCCCAGAGCCTGGGATCCACTGAAGCTTTCTTT,CAGSYVFAQSLGSTEAFF
.,TRBV20-1,TRBD1,TRBJ1-5,TGCAGTGCTAGAAGCCCGGACAGGGTGAATCAGCCCCAGCATTTT,CSARSPDRVNQPQHF
few,TRBV18,TRBD1,TRBJ2-7,TGTGCCAGCTCACGTCCGGGACAGGTTGACGAGCAGTACTTC,CASSRPGQVDEQYF
.,TRBV7-2,.,TRBJ2-2,TGTGCCAGCAGCTCTCCGCAGGGCTTACCGAACACCGGGGAGCTGTTTTTT,CASSSPQGLPNTGELFF
once,TRBV5-6,.,TRBJ2-1,TGTGCCAGCAGCAAGAGCGAGCTTGAGCAGTTCTTC,CASSKSELEQFF
.,TRBV6-2/TRBV6-3,.,TRBJ1-5,TGTGCCAGCACCCGATTAGGGGCGACTAGCAATCAGCCCCAGCATTTT,CASTRLGATSNQPQHF
few,TRBV28,.,TRBJ2-6,TGTGCCAGCACTGTTGGGGCCAACGTCCTGACTTTC,CASTVGANVLTF
few,TRBV7-2,.,TRBJ2-3,TGTGCCAGCAGCTTAGAGGGCGGGCCGGCGGATACGCAGTATTTT,CASSLEGGPADTQYF
.,TRBV6-5,TRBD1,TRBJ1-2,TGTGCCAGCAGTGACTCGAGACAGGGGTATGGCTACACCTTC,CASSDSRQGYGYTF
.,TRBV6-6,.,TRBJ1-2,TGTGCCAGCAGTCCAGCCCAGGGTGCAGGGGGCTACACCTTC,CASSPAQGAGGYTF
.,TRBV20-1,.,TRBJ2-5,TGCAGTGCCTCGGAGGGTCTAGAGACCCAGTACTTC,CSASEGLETQYF
.,TRBV3-1,TRBD1,TRBJ1-2,TGTGCCAGCAGCCAAGGTGTATACAGGGGGAACGGCTACACCTTC,CASSQGVYRGNGYTF
.,TRBV7-2,.,TRBJ2-3,TGTGCCAGCAGCCGATGGGGGGGCGCCACAGATACGCAGTATTTT,CASSRWGGATDTQYF